Below, one TCR beta chain is given with its context. Its matching antigen is unknown. The sample is drawn from a study of T cells in Graves' hyperthyroidism and ophthalmopathy. Overall study findings and caveats: Also found in blood were most expanded thyroid clonotypes above 0.001. Model predictions of ophthalmopathy came a median approximately 6.5 months before onset.

Authors of the study amplified TCR beta CDR3 regions from RNA transcripts. Initially, a first-round RT-PCR of the TCR CDR3 employed the HTBI primer set. MiXCR, applied by TCRdb to the multiplex PCR reads, yields one record per CDR3 protein. The sample lists 650,000 to 700,000 distinct CDR3 sequences, 17% occurring once. The CDR3 runs 15 residues. Germline V lookup: CDR1 KGHDR, CDR2 SFDVKD. The germline V and J ends were trimmed by 2 bases and 3 bases, with 10 bases remaining between them. The receptor was derived from a man in his forties or fifties with Graves' hyperthyroidism. The sample was blood. The V gene is TRBV24-1, the J gene TRBJ1-5; the D gene is possibly TRBD1 (6 bases). The CDR3 nucleotides read TGTGCCACCAGTGATTGGACAGTCTCCAATCAGCCCCAGCATTTT. Translated, it gives CATSDWTVSNQPQHF.